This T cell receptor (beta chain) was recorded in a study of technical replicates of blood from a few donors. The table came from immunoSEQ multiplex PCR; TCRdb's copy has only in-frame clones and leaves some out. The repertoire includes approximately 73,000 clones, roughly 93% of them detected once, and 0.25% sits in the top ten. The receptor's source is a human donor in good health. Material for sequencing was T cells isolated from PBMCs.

The CDR3 region is CASSIASGSSYEQYF. The CDR3 DNA reads TGTGCCAGTAGTATAGCTAGCGGAAGCTCCTACGAGCAGTACTTC. This chain uses TRBV19 with TRBJ2-7, with TRBD2 matching 7 bases. V dropped 1 base and J dropped 0; count of bases not matched to a gene: 3. Germline V CDR1 and CDR2: LNHDA, SQIVND (reference sequence). The CDR3 is 15 amino acids.